The rows below give T cell receptor beta chains drawn from one sample of a study of cytomegalovirus exposure and HLA in healthy donors. TCRdb keeps only in-frame clones here, not all; method: immunoSEQ multiplex PCR. The sample carries about 160,000 clones, roughly 84% recorded once. The sequencing sample was made of PBMCs. These receptors were collected from a man aged 50-60 years in good health and CMV-seropositive. CDR3s include the opening cysteine and the closing phenylalanine or tryptophan. D genes are given only for firm matches. Only some rows state a clone size, as once, few, many or a class for expanded clones.

D gene	J gene	V gene	clone size	CDR3 DNA	CDR3 protein
NA	TRBJ1-4	TRBV25-1	NA	TGTGCCAGCAGTGACCGACTTAAGCCAAGTGAAAAACTGTTTTTT	CASSDRLKPSEKLFF
NA	TRBJ2-1	TRBV5-1	NA	TGCGCCAGCAGCCCCCCTGGACTCTCCTCCTACAATGAGCAGTTCTTC	CASSPPGLSSYNEQFF
TRBD1	TRBJ1-2	TRBV4-2	NA	TGTGCCAGCAGCTCAGAGGGGACAGAAGGTGGCTACACCTTC	CASSSEGTEGGYTF
TRBD1	TRBJ1-1	TRBV5-4	NA	TGTGCCAGCAGCGCGGACAGGGACACTGAAGCTTTCTTT	CASSADRDTEAFF
TRBD2	TRBJ2-7	TRBV6-1	NA	TGTGCCAGCAGTGAATATGGCGGGGGGCAGAGGCACGAGCAGTACTTC	CASSEYGGGQRHEQYF
NA	TRBJ1-1	TRBV11-3	NA	TGTGCCAGCAGCTTAGATTTCCAGGGTGAAGCTTTCTTT	CASSLDFQGEAFF
NA	TRBJ1-3	TRBV19	NA	TGTGCCAGTAGTCTGACCCCCGGGGCTGGAAACACCATATATTTT	CASSLTPGAGNTIYF
NA	TRBJ2-5	TRBV6-5	NA	TGTGCCAGCAGTGAACGAGGCAGGGAAGAGACCCAGTACTTC	CASSERGREETQYF
TRBD1	TRBJ2-7	TRBV15	NA	TGTGCCACCAGCAGAGATCGGGGGAGACAGGGGTACTACGAGCAGTACTTC	CATSRDRGRQGYYEQYF
TRBD1	TRBJ2-1	TRBV7-9	NA	TGTTCCAGCAGCATTGGACAGGGGGCAAAGTTCTTC	CSSSIGQGAKFF
NA	TRBJ1-4	TRBV11-2	NA	TGTGCCAGCAGCTTAATCGAGCGATGGGCTAATGAAAAACTGTTTTTT	CASSLIERWANEKLFF
TRBD2	TRBJ2-3	TRBV6-5	NA	TGTGCCAGCAGGCGGGAGCCTCCAGATACGCAGTATTTT	CASRREPPDTQYF
TRBD2	TRBJ2-3	TRBV6-1	once	TGTGCCAGCAGTGAACTAGCGGGGGGCTATACGCAGTATTTT	CASSELAGGYTQYF
NA	TRBJ1-6	TRBV12-5	NA	TGTGCTAGTGGTTTGGGGCAGGTGAGTTCACCCCTCCACTTT	CASGLGQVSSPLHF
NA	TRBJ1-3	TRBV28	NA	TGTGCCAGCAGGACATCCGGGGGAGGGCGCTCTGGAAACACCATATATTTT	CASRTSGGGRSGNTIYF
NA	TRBJ2-5	TRBV19	NA	TGTGCCAGTAGTAGGGGCTTCGGAGAGACCCAGTACTTC	CASSRGFGETQYF
NA	TRBJ1-2	TRBV6-5	NA	TGTGCCAGCAGTTACTCGAAACAGGGCCATGGCTACACCTTC	CASSYSKQGHGYTF
NA	TRBJ2-5	TRBV5-1	NA	TGCGCCAGCAGCTCAGGGTCGACCCAGTACTTC	CASSSGSTQYF
NA	TRBJ1-4	TRBV18	once	TGTGCCAGCTCACCACAGGGGCGCGCTAATGAAAAACTGTTTTTT	CASSPQGRANEKLFF
TRBD1	TRBJ2-3	TRBV2	few	TGTGCCAGCAGTGACCGGGACAGGGGAATGGATACGCAGTATTTT	CASSDRDRGMDTQYF
TRBD2	TRBJ2-3	TRBV7-2	NA	TGTGCCAGCAGCTTAGTAGGGACGGGAGGCCGCACAGATACGCAGTATTTT	CASSLVGTGGRTDTQYF
TRBD2	TRBJ2-1	TRBV19	NA	TGTGCCAGTAGTCCCCAACCCCAGCGGGGCGTCTCCTACAATGAGCAGTTCTTC	CASSPQPQRGVSYNEQFF
TRBD2	TRBJ2-1	TRBV9	NA	TGTGCCAGCAGCGTTCCGGGACTAGCGGACAATGAGCAGTTCTTC	CASSVPGLADNEQFF
TRBD1	TRBJ2-1	TRBV2	NA	TGTGCCAGCAGTGATGGGGGACAGCCCGAGCAGTTCTTC	CASSDGGQPEQFF
NA	TRBJ1-2	TRBV9	NA	TGTGCCAGCAGCGTAGGTACAGCCGCTTTAAACTATGGCTACACCTTC	CASSVGTAALNYGYTF
TRBD1	TRBJ2-7	TRBV5-1	NA	TGCGCCAGCAGCTCCCCCGGGACAGGAGGGAATGAGCAGTACTTC	CASSSPGTGGNEQYF
NA	TRBJ1-2	TRBV7-2	once	TGTGCCAGCAGCACCTATTTAAGCGGCTACACCTTC	CASSTYLSGYTF
TRBD2	TRBJ2-2	TRBV4-2	NA	TGTGCCAGCAGCCGGGAAGGGCGGGGGACGAACACCGGGGAGCTGTTTTTT	CASSREGRGTNTGELFF
NA	TRBJ2-3	TRBV9	NA	TGTGCCAGCAGCGCCCCGACAGATACGCAGTATTTT	CASSAPTDTQYF
TRBD1	TRBJ1-4	TRBV27	NA	TGTGCCAGCAGTCTGGGGACAGAGGCAGAACTGTTTTTT	CASSLGTEAELFF
TRBD1	TRBJ2-2	TRBV4-1	NA	TGCGCCAGCAGCCCCCGACCTCGGGACAGGGGGCTTGGCGGGGAGCTGTTTTTT	CASSPRPRDRGLGGELFF
NA	TRBJ2-3	TRBV5-1	NA	TGCGCCAGCAGCCCCCTCGCGGCGGCCACAGATACGCAGTATTTT	CASSPLAAATDTQYF